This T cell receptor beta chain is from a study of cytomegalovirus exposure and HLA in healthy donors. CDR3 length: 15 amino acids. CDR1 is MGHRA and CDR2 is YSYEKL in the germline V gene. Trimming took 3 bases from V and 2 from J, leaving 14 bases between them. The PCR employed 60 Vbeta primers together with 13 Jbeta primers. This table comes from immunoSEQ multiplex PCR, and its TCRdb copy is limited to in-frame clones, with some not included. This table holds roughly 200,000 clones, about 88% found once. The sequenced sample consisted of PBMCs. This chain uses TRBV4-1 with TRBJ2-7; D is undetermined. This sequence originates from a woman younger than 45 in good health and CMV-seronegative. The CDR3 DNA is TGCGCCAGCAGCCATCTTCACGCGCAACCCTACGAGCAGTACTTC. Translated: CASSHLHAQPYEQYF.